A single sample is the source of the 15 T cell receptor beta chains below, sequenced in a study of blood T cell repertoires in COVID-19. Sequencing used immunoSEQ multiplex PCR; TCRdb keeps in-frame clones, though not all of them. The sample yields about 180,000 clones, over 80% seen once. The sequencing sample was made of peripheral blood. These receptors all stem from a woman in her 70s with COVID-19, enrolled during active disease.

This chain uses TRBV4-1 with TRBJ1-1; D is undetermined. With 1 base removed from V and 3 bases from J, the gap between germline ends came to 9 bases. The CDR3 length is 14 residues. Germline CDR1 and CDR2: MGHRA and YSYEKL. The CDR3 sequence is CASSQGEADTEAFF. The CDR3, as DNA: TGCGCCAGCAGCCAAGGAGAGGCGGACACTGAAGCTTTCTTT.

This clone was detected only a few times. V is TRBV6-6 and J is TRBJ2-3; D perhaps matches TRBD1 (5 bases). V lost 9 bases and J lost 0, with 16 bases in between. The CDR3 is 15 amino acids. From germline, CDR1 is MNHNY and CDR2 SVGAGI (reference sequence). CDR3 DNA sequence: TGTGCCAGTTTGTCCTACGCAGGGAGCACAGATACGCAGTATTTT. This sequence encodes CASLSYAGSTDTQYF.

With regard to this clone: The sample contains more than one DNA sequence encoding this CDR3. The chain recombines TRBV28 with TRBJ2-7; D perhaps matches TRBD1 (6 bases). The CDR3 is 13 amino acids. The V gene's germline CDR1 is MDHEN and CDR2 SYDVKM. V was clipped by 3 bases and J by 0 bases, with 6 bases between them. For the CDR3, the DNA is TGTGCCAGCAGTTTGGACAGCTCCTACGAGCAGTACTTC. Translating gives CASSLDSSYEQYF.

This chain uses TRBV7-2 with TRBJ2-1; D possibly corresponds to TRBD2 (5 bases). There are 16 residues in the CDR3. The V end was cut by 2 bases, the J end by 7 bases, with 18 bases between. Germline V gene sequence: CDR1 SGHTA, CDR2 FQGNSA. CDR3 in amino acids: CASSLFSLGSGNEQFF. The CDR3 region has the DNA TGTGCCAGCAGCTTATTCTCGCTTGGGAGTGGGAATGAGCAGTTCTTC.

This chain links TRBV5-1 with TRBJ2-7, with D possibly being TRBD2 (6 bases). Germline CDR1 and CDR2: SGHRS and YFSETQ. Trimming took off 5 bases at V and 4 bases at J, with 16 bases between the two ends. The CDR3 loop spans 14 amino acids. The CDR3 DNA is TGCGCCAGCAGTTCTAGTCAGGAGGGATACGAGCAGTACTTC. Translating gives CASSSSQEGYEQYF.

The V call is TRBV5-4, the J call TRBJ2-3, with 13 bases identical to TRBD2. From germline, CDR1 is SGHNT and CDR2 YYREEE (reference sequence). Trimming cost V 5 bases and J 4 bases; bases outside gene matches: 7. The CDR3 spans 16 residues. The CDR3 here is CASRPTSGRASDTQYF. The CDR3 DNA sequence: TGTGCCAGCAGGCCCACTAGCGGGAGGGCGTCAGATACGCAGTATTTT.

This clone was picked up a small number of times. The chain recombines TRBV30 with TRBJ1-6; 10 bases match TRBD1. Per the germline V gene, CDR1 is GTSNPN and CDR2 is SVGIG (reference sequence). The CDR3 has 13 residues. Losses at the gene ends were 3 bases for V and 10 bases for J; bases not matched to a gene: 3. The CDR3 here is CAWREGQGSPLHF. The CDR3 nucleotides are TGTGCCTGGAGAGAGGGACAGGGGTCACCCCTCCACTTT.

This clone was counted only a few times. V gene TRBV27 combines with J gene TRBJ2-7; 10 positions agree with TRBD2. The CDR3 extends over 13 amino acids. Germline V CDR1 and CDR2: MNHEY, SMNVEV (reference sequence). Trimming took 6 bases from V and 5 from J; bases not matched to a gene: 4. The CDR3 spells CASRELAGNEQYF. The CDR3 DNA reads as TGTGCCAGCAGAGAACTAGCGGGAAACGAGCAGTACTTC.

V is TRBV28 and J is TRBJ2-7, with TRBD1 matching over 8 bases. The CDR3 covers 17 residues. V gave up 1 base and J gave up 2 bases; unmatched junction bases: 10. CDR1 and CDR2 from the germline V gene are MDHEN and SYDVKM. Written as DNA, the CDR3 is TGTGCCAGCAGTTTATCACAACCGGGACAGGACCCCTACGAGCAGTACTTC. Amino acids: CASSLSQPGQDPYEQYF.

The J gene is TRBJ2-7, the V gene TRBV19, with TRBD1 identical over 9 bases. Per the germline V gene, CDR1 is LNHDA and CDR2 is SQIVND (reference sequence). The V gene end was trimmed by 2 bases and the J gene end by 2 bases; junction bases not matched to a gene: 10. The CDR3 spans 17 residues. CDR3: CASSIKYSGQGPYEQYF. DNA of the CDR3: TGTGCCAGTAGTATAAAATATTCTGGACAGGGGCCCTACGAGCAGTACTTC. Full variable domain (remainder filled in from reference TRBV19 and TRBJ2-7): DGGITQSPKYLFRKEGQNVTLSCEQNLNHDAMYWYRQDPGQGLRLIYYSQIVNDFQKGDIAEGYSVSREKKESFPLTVTSAQKNPTAFYLCASSIKYSGQGPYEQYFGPGTRLTVT.

The chain links TRBV29-1 to TRBJ2-1; 7 bases match TRBD1. This CDR3 is built from 14 residues. CDR1 and CDR2 (germline): SQVTM, ANQGSEA. The V segment lost 4 bases and the J segment 3 bases; nucleotides outside the gene matches: 6. CDR3 DNA: TGCAGCGTTGCAGGACAGGACTTCTACAATGAGCAGTTCTTC. This codes for CSVAGQDFYNEQFF.

V usage is TRBV12-5 and J usage is TRBJ1-2; no clear D gene. The V end was cut by 3 bases, the J end by 1 base, with 3 bases between. In germline, CDR1 is LGHNT, CDR2 FRNRAP. CDR3 size: 12 residues. CDR3 nucleotides: TGTGCTAGTGGTTTCGGTAACTATGGCTACACCTTC. It translates to CASGFGNYGYTF.

The J gene is TRBJ2-3, the V gene TRBV5-8; 8 bases map to TRBD2. Losses at the gene ends were 4 bases for V and 4 bases for J; bases not matched to a gene: 5. Germline lookup yields CDR1 SGHTS and CDR2 YDEGEE. This CDR3 contains 14 residues. CDR3 sequence: CASSPGGSPDTQYF. The CDR3 coding sequence is TGTGCCAGCAGCCCGGGGGGGTCCCCAGATACGCAGTATTTT.

The chain has TRBV7-6 and TRBJ2-3, with D possibly matching TRBD1 (5 bases). The CDR3 is 16 amino acids. The ends were cut back, 6 bases at V and 3 bases at J, with 19 bases in the middle. Germline CDR1 and CDR2: SGHVS and FNYEAQ. CDR3 region: CASSIRQGKVTDTQYF. As DNA, the CDR3 is TGTGCCAGCAGTATTCGTCAGGGAAAGGTGACAGATACGCAGTATTTT.

V is TRBV12-1 and J is TRBJ2-5; the table's D call of TRBD2 was not tested on the DNA. TRBV12-1 is assigned pseudogene status. The CDR3 is 20 amino acids. CDR3 bases: TGTGCCAGCAGCTTCCCAAAAGCACCGGGACTAGCGGGATACCAAGAGACCCAGTACTTC. This gives the protein CASSFPKAPGLAGYQETQYF.